This entry lists 20 T cell receptor beta chains sequenced from one sample in a study of cytomegalovirus exposure and HLA in healthy donors. The primer mix had 60 Vbeta and 13 Jbeta primers. Clones were read by immunoSEQ multiplex PCR, and TCRdb kept only the in-frame ones, dropping some. This sample carries about 160,000 clones, 77% of them seen once, and the ten largest clones take more than 1.1%. The sample was PBMCs. The source of these receptors is a woman aged 25 to 39 in good health and CMV-seronegative.

The chain joins TRBV6-1 to TRBJ1-4; 9 positions match TRBD1. The CDR3 has 15 residues. The V and J ends lost 6 bases and 4 bases, in that order; junction bases with no gene match: 6. Germline values: CDR1 MNHNS, CDR2 SASEGT. CDR3 sequence: CASSGQGRGNEKLFF. In DNA, the CDR3 is TGTGCCAGCAGCGGACAGGGGCGCGGTAATGAAAAACTGTTTTTT.

Written as DNA, the CDR3 is TGTGCCAGCTCACTCGGAAGGGGCCAATCTGGAAACACCATATATTTT. Translated, it gives CASSLGRGQSGNTIYF. This chain uses TRBV18 with TRBJ1-3; possibly TRBD1 for D (5 bases). Germline CDR1 is KGHSH and CDR2 is LQKENI. CDR3 length equals 16 residues. Trimming pared 4 bases from V and 1 base from J, leaving 14 bases between. Looking up the rest from reference TRBV18 and TRBJ1-3 gives the full variable domain: NAGVMQNPRHLVRRRGQEARLRCSPMKGHSHVYWYRQLPEEGLKFMVYLQKENIIDESGMPKERFSAEFPKEGPSILRIQQVVRGDSAAYFCASSLGRGQSGNTIYFGEGSWLTVV.

This chain uses TRBV5-4 with TRBJ2-7, with D possibly TRBD2 on 6 matching bases. There are 12 residues in the CDR3. Trimming took 5 bases from V and 10 from J, leaving 16 bases between them. Germline CDR1 is SGHNT and CDR2 is YYREEE (reference sequence). This CDR3 is CASSLLEGPQYF. The CDR3 DNA reads as TGTGCCAGCAGTCTCCTGGAGGGGCCACAGTACTTC. Drawing the rest from reference TRBV5-4 and TRBJ2-7, the complete variable domain is ETGVTQSPTHLIKTRGQQVTLRCSSQSGHNTVSWYQQALGQGPQFIFQYYREEENGRGNFPPRFSGLQFPNYSSELNVNALELDDSALYLCASSLLEGPQYFGPGTRLTVT.

The rearrangement uses TRBV6-6 and TRBJ2-1; tentatively, D is TRBD2 (5 bases). The CDR3 is 15 amino acids. Trimming removed 2 bases at V and 1 base at J, with 9 bases between. Germline V gene data show CDR1 as MNHNY and CDR2 as SVGAGI (reference sequence). The CDR3 protein is CASSYGRGSYNEQFF. CDR3 sequence (DNA): TGTGCCAGCAGTTACGGTCGGGGTTCCTACAATGAGCAGTTCTTC.

In this sample, this clone turned up once. The chain joins TRBV2 to TRBJ2-7; D gene unclear. The length of the CDR3 is 12 residues. The V gene's germline CDR1 is SNHLY and CDR2 FYNNEI. V was cut by 4 bases and J by 11 bases, with 15 bases left in between. The CDR3 sequence: CASSVEDRRKYF. The DNA for the CDR3 is TGTGCCAGCAGTGTCGAGGATCGGCGTAAGTACTTC.

Notes on this clone: The sample holds other DNA sequences that translate to the same CDR3. The chain combines TRBV5-1 with TRBJ2-7, with D perhaps TRBD1 (6 bases). The CDR3 extends over 15 amino acids. The ends were cut back, 4 bases at V and 3 bases at J, with 17 bases in the middle. Looked up from germline, CDR1 is SGHRS and CDR2 is YFSETQ. CDR3 region: CASSGSSGHLYEQYF. CDR3 nucleotides: TGCGCCAGCAGCGGGTCGTCGGGACACCTCTACGAGCAGTACTTC.

This clone came up a few times. This chain links TRBV18 with TRBJ1-2, with D unresolved. CDR3 size: 16 residues. Trimming shortened V by 4 bases and J by 7 bases, and 22 bases separated the two germline ends. Germline V gene sequence: CDR1 KGHSH, CDR2 LQKENI. CDR3 loop: CASSLQLGGGLSGYTF. As DNA, the CDR3 is TGTGCCAGCTCACTCCAGCTGGGTGGAGGGTTGTCTGGCTACACCTTC. The full variable domain, completed using reference TRBV18 and TRBJ1-2, is NAGVMQNPRHLVRRRGQEARLRCSPMKGHSHVYWYRQLPEEGLKFMVYLQKENIIDESGMPKERFSAEFPKEGPSILRIQQVVRGDSAAYFCASSLQLGGGLSGYTFGSGTRLTVV.

The CDR3 loop reads CASSPRRDSYEQYF. The DNA for the CDR3 is TGTGCCAGCTCACCACGGCGGGACAGCTACGAGCAGTACTTC. The chain joins TRBV18 to TRBJ2-7, with TRBD1 as a possible D gene (7 bases). The CDR3 length is 14 residues. The V gene's germline CDR1 is KGHSH and CDR2 LQKENI. Trimming left V 1 base short and J 3 bases short, with 10 bases between.

V is TRBV5-1 and J is TRBJ1-1; D perhaps matches TRBD1 (6 bases). Germline CDR1 reads SGHRS; CDR2 reads YFSETQ. Trimming shortened V by 4 bases and J by 7 bases, and 14 bases separated the two germline ends. This CDR3 comprises 13 residues. The CDR3 is CASSPGGGIEAFF. CDR3 DNA: TGCGCCAGCAGCCCCGGGGGGGGCATTGAAGCTTTCTTT.

V is TRBV7-9 and J is TRBJ1-2; TRBD1 agrees at 7 bases. The length of the CDR3 is 15 residues. V lost 4 bases and J lost 7; bases outside the gene matches: 12. CDR1 and CDR2 from the germline V gene are SEHNR and FQNEAQ (reference sequence). The CDR3 loop is CASSSSGEGAGGYTF. The CDR3 coding sequence is TGTGCCAGCAGCTCCTCGGGAGAGGGGGCCGGTGGCTACACCTTC.

The genes are TRBV6-1 and TRBJ2-3, with 8 bases fitting TRBD1. The germline V gene encodes CDR1 MNHNS and CDR2 SASEGT. This CDR3 region has 14 residues. V was pared by 5 bases and J by 3 bases, with 4 bases of the junction left unmatched. The CDR3, as DNA: TGTGCCAGCAGTACGCAGGGGGCAACAGATACGCAGTATTTT. The encoded protein is CASSTQGATDTQYF.

This chain uses TRBV5-4 with TRBJ2-7; D is unclear. The CDR3 consists of 15 residues. Trimming stripped 3 bases from V and 4 bases from J, with 17 bases between. Germline CDR1 and CDR2: SGHNT and YYREEE (reference sequence). The CDR3 sequence: CASSSFNPGQYEQYF. CDR3 nucleotides: TGTGCCAGCAGCTCCTTCAATCCTGGGCAGTACGAGCAGTACTTC.

The rearrangement links TRBV4-1 to TRBJ1-1; D is possibly TRBD1 (5 bases). The germline V gene encodes CDR1 MGHRA and CDR2 YSYEKL. The CDR3 is 16 amino acids. Trimming stripped 1 base from V and 2 bases from J, with 14 bases between. For the CDR3, the DNA is TGCGCCAGCAGCCAAGGAAGGGGCAGAGGTAACACTGAAGCTTTCTTT. Translation: CASSQGRGRGNTEAFF.

On this clone: Distinct nucleotide sequences in the sample also encode this CDR3. The chain couples TRBV5-1 to TRBJ2-7; 10 bases are shared with TRBD2. The length of the CDR3 is 16 residues. CDR1 is SGHRS and CDR2 is YFSETQ in the germline V gene. The V and J ends lost 0 bases and 0 bases, in that order; junction bases with no gene match: 3. CDR3 in DNA: TGCGCCAGCAGCTTGGCCCCTAGCGGGAGCTCCTACGAGCAGTACTTC. It codes for CASSLAPSGSSYEQYF.

The gene calls are TRBV28 and TRBJ1-5; TRBD1 matches at 7 bases. J lost 4 bases, V lost 7 bases, and 16 bases had no gene match. CDR3 size: 17 residues. CDR1 is MDHEN and CDR2 is SYDVKM in the germline V gene. As DNA, the CDR3 is TGTGCCAGCACTCCTTGGGACGGGGACAGCGAGAATCAGCCCCAGCATTTT. Its translation is CASTPWDGDSENQPQHF.

This CDR3 reads CASSGQGPGEQYF. CDR3 in DNA: TGTGCCAGCAGTGGACAGGGTCCGGGGGAGCAGTACTTC. This sequence joins TRBV6-1 and TRBJ2-7, with 7 bases aligning to TRBD1. From germline, CDR1 is MNHNS and CDR2 SASEGT. V was pared by 4 bases and J by 7 bases, with 7 bases of the junction left unmatched. The CDR3 runs to 13 residues.

This sequence joins TRBV5-6 and TRBJ1-1; D not certain. Trimming shortened V by 0 bases and J by 4 bases, and 7 bases separated the two germline ends. Germline-derived CDR1 and CDR2 are SGHDT and YYEEEE. This CDR3 has 13 amino acids. The CDR3 sequence: CASSLGSITEAFF. The CDR3 nucleotides read TGTGCCAGCAGCTTGGGCAGTATCACTGAAGCTTTCTTT.

The chain links TRBV6-5 to TRBJ2-2, with TRBD1 matching 7 bases. The CDR3 spans 14 residues. V gave up 4 bases and J gave up 7 bases; unmatched junction bases: 6. Germline CDR1 MNHEY, CDR2 SVGAGI. CDR3 sequence reads: CASSSTGVGGELFF. The DNA for the CDR3 is TGTGCCAGCAGTTCCACAGGGGTCGGCGGGGAGCTGTTTTTT.

This chain connects TRBV5-1 to TRBJ1-3, with D perhaps matching TRBD1 (6 bases). The germline CDR1 and CDR2 sequences are SGHRS and YFSETQ. This CDR3 is 15 amino acids long. V gave up 4 bases and J gave up 2 bases, with 13 bases separating them. CDR3 DNA sequence: TGCGCCAGCAGCATACCTCAGGGGACTGGAAACACCATATATTTT. Protein sequence: CASSIPQGTGNTIYF.

The chain carries TRBV15 and TRBJ2-3; TRBD2 aligns across 10 bases. Germline-derived CDR1 and CDR2 are LNHNV and YYDKDF (reference sequence). The CDR3 consists of 19 residues. J lost 0 bases, V lost 0 bases, and 9 bases had no gene match. The CDR3: CATSRDQRASGGSTDTQYF. CDR3 DNA sequence: TGTGCCACCAGCAGAGATCAGCGGGCTAGCGGGGGAAGCACAGATACGCAGTATTTT.